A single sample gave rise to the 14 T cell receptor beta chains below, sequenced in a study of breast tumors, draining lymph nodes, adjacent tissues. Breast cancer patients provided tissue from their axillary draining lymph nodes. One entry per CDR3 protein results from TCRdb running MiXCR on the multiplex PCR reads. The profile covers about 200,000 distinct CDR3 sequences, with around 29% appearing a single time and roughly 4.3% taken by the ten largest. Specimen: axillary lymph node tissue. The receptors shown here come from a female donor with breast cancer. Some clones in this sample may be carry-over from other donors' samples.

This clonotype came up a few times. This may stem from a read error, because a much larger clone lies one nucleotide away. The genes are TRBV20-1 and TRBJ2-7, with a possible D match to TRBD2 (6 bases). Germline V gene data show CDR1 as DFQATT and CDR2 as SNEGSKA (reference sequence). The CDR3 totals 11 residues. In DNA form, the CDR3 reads TGCAGTGCTAGAAAGGACTACGAGCAGTCCTTC. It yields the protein CSARKDYEQSF.

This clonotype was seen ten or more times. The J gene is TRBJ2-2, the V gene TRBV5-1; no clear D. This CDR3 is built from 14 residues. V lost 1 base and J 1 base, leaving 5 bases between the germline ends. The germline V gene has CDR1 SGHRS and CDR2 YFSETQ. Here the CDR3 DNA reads TGCGCCAGCAGCTTGTGGGGGAACACCGGGGAGCTGTTTTTT. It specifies CASSLWGNTGELFF. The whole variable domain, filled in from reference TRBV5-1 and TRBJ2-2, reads KAGVTQTPRYLIKTRGQQVTLSCSPISGHRSVSWYQQTPGQGLQFLFEYFSETQRNKGNFPGRFSGRQFSNSRSEMNVSTLELGDSALYLCASSLWGNTGELFFGEGSRLTVL.

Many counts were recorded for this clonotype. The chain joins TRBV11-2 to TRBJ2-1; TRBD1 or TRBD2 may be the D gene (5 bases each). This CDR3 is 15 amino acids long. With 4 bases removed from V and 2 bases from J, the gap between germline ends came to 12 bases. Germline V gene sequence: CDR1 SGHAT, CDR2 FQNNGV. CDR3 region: CASSSPRGAYNEQFF. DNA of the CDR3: TGTGCCAGCAGCTCCCCGCGAGGGGCCTACAATGAGCAGTTCTTC.

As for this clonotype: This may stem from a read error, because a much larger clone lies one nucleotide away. The CDR3 loop reads CASSTTARGGSYEQCF. Here the CDR3 DNA reads TGTGCCAGCAGTACCACCGCCAGGGGTGGCTCCTACGAGCAGTGCTTC. V gene TRBV6-2 or TRBV6-3 combines with J gene TRBJ2-7; weak D call: TRBD1 (6 bases). The CDR3 totals 16 residues. Germline CDR1 and CDR2: MNHEY and SVGEGT.

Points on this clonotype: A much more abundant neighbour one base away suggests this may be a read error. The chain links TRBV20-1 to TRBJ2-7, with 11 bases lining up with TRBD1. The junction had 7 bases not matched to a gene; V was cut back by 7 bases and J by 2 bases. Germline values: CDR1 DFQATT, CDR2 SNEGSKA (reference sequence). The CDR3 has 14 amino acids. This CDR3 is CSVRGDRGTYEQYF. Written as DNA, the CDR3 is TGCAGTGTTAGGGGGGACAGGGGGACCTACGAGCAGTACTTC.

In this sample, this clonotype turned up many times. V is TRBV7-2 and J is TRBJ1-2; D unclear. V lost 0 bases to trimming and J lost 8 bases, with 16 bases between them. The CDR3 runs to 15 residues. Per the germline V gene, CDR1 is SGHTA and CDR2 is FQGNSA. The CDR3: CASSLAAEALWGYTF. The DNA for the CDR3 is TGTGCCAGCAGCTTAGCGGCAGAGGCTCTATGGGGCTACACCTTC.

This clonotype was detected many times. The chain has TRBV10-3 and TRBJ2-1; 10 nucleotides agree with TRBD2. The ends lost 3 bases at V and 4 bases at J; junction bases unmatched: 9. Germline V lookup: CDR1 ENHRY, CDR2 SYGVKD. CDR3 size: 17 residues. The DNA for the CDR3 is TGTGCCATCAGTGATCAAGCGAGCGGGGGGGCGTACAATGAGCAGTTCTTC. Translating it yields CAISDQASGGAYNEQFF.

The CDR3 nucleotides read TGTGCCAGCAGTCCCCCTCGACAGGGTAGGAGGGGTGAGCAGTTCTTC. It yields the protein CASSPPRQGRRGEQFF. The gene calls are TRBV6-5 and TRBJ2-1, with D perhaps matching TRBD1 (7 bases). Trimming shortened V by 5 bases and J by 9 bases, and 23 bases separated the two germline ends. CDR3 length equals 16 residues. Germline values: CDR1 MNHEY, CDR2 SVGAGI.

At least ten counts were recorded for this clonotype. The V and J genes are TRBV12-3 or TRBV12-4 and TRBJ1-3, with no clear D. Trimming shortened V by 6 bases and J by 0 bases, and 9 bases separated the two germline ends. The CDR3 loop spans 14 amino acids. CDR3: CASSPQSSGNTIYF. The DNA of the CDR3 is TGTGCCAGCAGCCCCCAAAGCTCTGGAAACACCATATATTTT.

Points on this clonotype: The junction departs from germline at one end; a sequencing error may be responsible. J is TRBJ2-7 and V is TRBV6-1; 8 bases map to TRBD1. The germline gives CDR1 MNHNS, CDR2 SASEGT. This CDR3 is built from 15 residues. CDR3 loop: CASSKTGVDAYERYF. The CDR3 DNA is TGTGCCAGCAGTAAGACAGGGGTTGATGCCTACGAGCGGTACTTC.

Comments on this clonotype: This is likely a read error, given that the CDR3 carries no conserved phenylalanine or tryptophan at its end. CDR3: CASSLASGVYEQYH. The CDR3 DNA sequence: TGTGCCAGCAGCTTAGCTAGCGGAGTCTACGAGCAGTACCAC. J is TRBJ2-7 and V is TRBV7-3; TRBD2 agrees at 7 bases. The CDR3 spans 14 residues. Germline CDR1 is SGHTA and CDR2 is FQGTGA. V was clipped by 2 bases and J by 3 bases; unmatched bases: 4.

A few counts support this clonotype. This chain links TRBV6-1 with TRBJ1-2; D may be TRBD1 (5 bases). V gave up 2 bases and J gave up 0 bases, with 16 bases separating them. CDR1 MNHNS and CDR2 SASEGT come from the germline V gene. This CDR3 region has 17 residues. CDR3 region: CASSEPGTSSANYGYTF. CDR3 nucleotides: TGTGCCAGCAGTGAACCTGGGACTTCGTCCGCTAACTATGGCTACACCTTC.

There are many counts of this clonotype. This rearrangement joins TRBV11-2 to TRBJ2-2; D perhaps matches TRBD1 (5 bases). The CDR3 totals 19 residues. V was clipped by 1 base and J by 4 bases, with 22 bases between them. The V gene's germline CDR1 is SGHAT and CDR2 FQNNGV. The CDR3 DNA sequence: TGTGCCAGCAGCTTAGCTCCCCCGTCTAGGGGTTGGGGCACCGGGGAGCTGTTTTTT. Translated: CASSLAPPSRGWGTGELFF.

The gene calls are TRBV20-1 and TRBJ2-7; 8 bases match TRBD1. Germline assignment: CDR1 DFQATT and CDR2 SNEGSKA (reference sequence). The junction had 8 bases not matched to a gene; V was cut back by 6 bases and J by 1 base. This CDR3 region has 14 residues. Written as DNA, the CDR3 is TGCAGTGCGTCGGCGACAGGGGTTTCCTACGAGCAGTACTTC. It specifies CSASATGVSYEQYF.